This paragraph reports one T cell receptor beta chain. Its cognate antigen is unknown. The source of the sample is a study of T cell repertoires in cytomegalovirus infection. TCRdb reprocessed the reads via MiXCR and lists one record per CDR3 protein. The table records approximately 310,000 distinct CDR3 sequences, around 25% of them present only once. In germline, CDR1 is MNHEY, CDR2 SVGEGT. CDR3 length equals 12 residues. V shed 7 bases and J shed 0 bases, with 6 bases lying between them. Study-wide findings and caveats: CMV carriers having the relevant HLA were flagged by cumulative public TCR beta family frequency. The ex vivo response showed dominance by HLA-C-restricted CMV-specific TCR beta clonotypes.

This sequence joins TRBV6-2 or TRBV6-3 and TRBJ1-1; D is ambiguous. The sequenced sample was cultured PBMCs, obtained from culture after CMV antigen stimulation. The sequence derives from a human donor in good health (CMV status not recorded). Some clones in this sample may be carry-over from other donors' samples. CDR3 sequence: CASTTVNTEAFF. CDR3 DNA sequence: TGTGCCAGCACAACAGTGAACACTGAAGCTTTCTTT.